The next 3 T cell receptor beta chains were all read from a single sample in a study of identical twins. Each CDR3 protein is one row after TCRdb ran MiXCR on the 5' RACE reads. This sample has fewer than 650,000 distinct CDR3 sequences; under 8.5% occur once, and the top ten carry 1.6%. This sample also belongs to another study, concerning yellow fever vaccine responses in identical twins.

The sample consisted of PBMCs. Receptor source: a woman between 18 and 30 years old in good health.

This clonotype has a handful of counts. The chain recombines TRBV14 with TRBJ2-1, with TRBD2 identical over 8 bases. Trimming at V came to 0 bases and at J to 5 bases, leaving 6 bases not matched to a gene. The V gene's germline CDR1 is SGHDN and CDR2 FVKESK. The CDR3 totals 16 residues. CDR3 sequence reads: CASSQDRGGPNNEQFF. CDR3 in DNA: TGTGCCAGCAGCCAAGATCGGGGGGGACCCAACAATGAGCAGTTCTTC.

This clonotype showed up many times. The chain is built from TRBV4-2 and TRBJ1-5; no definite D call. The germline V gene has CDR1 LGHNA and CDR2 YNFKEQ. The CDR3 covers 16 residues. V was shortened by 2 bases and J by 6 bases, with 17 bases between the two germline ends. DNA of the CDR3: TGTGCCAGCAGCCAACCGGGTATCGGCGGGAGTCAGCCCCAGCATTTT. It specifies CASSQPGIGGSQPQHF.

This clonotype was observed a handful of times. The chain employs TRBV4-1 and TRBJ2-1, with 11 bases fitting TRBD2. The CDR3 loop spans 16 amino acids. CDR1 and CDR2 from the germline V gene are MGHRA and YSYEKL. J was trimmed by 4 bases and V by 2 bases; bases with no gene match: 4. The CDR3 nucleotides are TGCGCCAGCAGCCAAACCATAGCGGGGGGGTACAATGAGCAGTTCTTC. Protein: CASSQTIAGGYNEQFF.